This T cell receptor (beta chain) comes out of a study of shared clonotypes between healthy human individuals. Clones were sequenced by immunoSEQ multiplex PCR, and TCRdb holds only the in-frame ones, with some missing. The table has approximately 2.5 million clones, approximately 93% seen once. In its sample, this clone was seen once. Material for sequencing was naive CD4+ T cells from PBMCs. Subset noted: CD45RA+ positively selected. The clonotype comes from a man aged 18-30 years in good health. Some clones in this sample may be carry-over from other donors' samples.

Here the CDR3 reads CASSLTGDKETQYF. CDR3 sequence (DNA): TGTGCCAGCAGCTTAACGGGCGATAAAGAGACCCAGTACTTC. The V gene is TRBV7-3, the J gene TRBJ2-5; no clear D gene. The ends were cut back, 0 bases at V and 3 bases at J, with 8 bases in the middle. The germline V gene has CDR1 SGHTA and CDR2 FQGTGA. The CDR3 sequence is 14 residues long. Complete variable domain (other parts from reference TRBV7-3 and TRBJ2-5): GAGVSQTPSNKVTEKGKYVELRCDPISGHTALYWYRQSLGQGPEFLIYFQGTGAADDSGLPNDRFFAVRPEGSVSTLKIQRTERGDSAVYLCASSLTGDKETQYFGPGTRLLVL.